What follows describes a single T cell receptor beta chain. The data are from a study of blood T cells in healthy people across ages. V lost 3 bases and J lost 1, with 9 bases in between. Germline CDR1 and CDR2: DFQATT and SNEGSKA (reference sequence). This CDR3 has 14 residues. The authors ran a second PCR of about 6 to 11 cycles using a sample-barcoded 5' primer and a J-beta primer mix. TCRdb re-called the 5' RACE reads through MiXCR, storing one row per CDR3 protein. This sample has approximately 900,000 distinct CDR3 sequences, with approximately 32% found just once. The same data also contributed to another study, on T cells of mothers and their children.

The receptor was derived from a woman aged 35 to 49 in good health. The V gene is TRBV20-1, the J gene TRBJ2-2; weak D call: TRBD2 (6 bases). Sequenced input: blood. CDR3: CSASWTKNTGELFF. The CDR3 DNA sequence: TGCAGTGCTAGCTGGACTAAGAACACCGGGGAGCTGTTTTTT.